This T cell receptor (beta chain) stems from a study of spatial heterogeneity in lung cancer. V was shortened by 1 base and J by 3 bases, with 7 bases between the two germline ends. The CDR3 runs 14 residues. Germline V gene lookup returns CDR1 MDHEN and CDR2 SYDVKM. Time point in this sample: sample taken at primary tumor resection. Whole RNA, which was extracted from tumor, nontumor lung tissue or frozen PBMC, was sequenced without any cell sorting. 72 TRACERx patients with early, untreated non-small cell lung cancer donated samples. In this sample, this clonotype turned up many times. From the 5' RACE reads, TCRdb called clonotypes with MiXCR, one entry per CDR3 protein. This sample has 20,000 to 25,000 distinct CDR3 sequences; roughly 4.2% occur once, and the top ten carry around 7.4%.

V gene TRBV28 combines with J gene TRBJ1-5; D gene ambiguous. The input for sequencing was PBMCs, taken at surgery. The TCR was taken from a male donor with early-stage non-small cell lung cancer. In nucleotides, the CDR3 is TGTGCCAGCAGTTTATTAGGGTACAATCAGCCCCAGCATTTT. Translated, it gives CASSLLGYNQPQHF.